Here is one T cell receptor (beta chain) with its context. This sample was taken from a study of blood T cell repertoires in COVID-19. Looking at the study overall: COVID-19 samples collected from the United States, Italy and Spain covered acute and convalescent phases. Sources were T cells, B-cell-depleted T cells, or PBMCs; the material itself was cDNA or gDNA.

In the original processing: Estimation of nucleated cell counts was performed using reference gene primer amplification. TCRdb keeps only in-frame clones here, not all; method: immunoSEQ multiplex PCR. For V, J and clone size, that table is used; D and trimming come from the DNA. The repertoire holds 58,000 or so clones, more than 85% seen once, with 7% to 9% in the top ten. Germline loops: CDR1 SGHRS, CDR2 YFSETQ. Trimming cost V 9 bases and J 2 bases, with 19 bases left between them. The CDR3 is 15 amino acids. The specimen was peripheral blood. This TCR derives from a woman between 70 and 85 years old with active COVID-19. The chain uses TRBV5-1 and TRBJ2-3, with D tentatively TRBD1 (5 bases). Here the CDR3 DNA reads TGCGCCACCAAAGGTGGGGCCCCAACCACAGATACGCAGTATTTT. Its translation: CATKGGAPTTDTQYF.